Below, 8 T cell receptor beta chains from the same sample are listed, as sequenced in a study of identifying expanded T cells in peripheral blood. Measured with immunoSEQ multiplex PCR; TCRdb has only the in-frame clones, and not every one. This sample carries roughly 100,000 clones, about 87% of them seen once, and the ten largest clones take roughly 14%. Sequencing used blood. Every receptor here comes from a person aged 18-70 years in good health.

The chain couples TRBV10-3 to TRBJ2-1; TRBD2 aligns across 8 bases. CDR3 size: 12 residues. Germline V lookup: CDR1 ENHRY, CDR2 SYGVKD. The trim removed 10 bases at V and 5 bases at J, leaving 4 bases unmatched. CDR3 coding DNA: TGTGCCACCGTAGCGGGAAACAATGAGCAGTTCTTC. Translating gives CATVAGNNEQFF.

This rearrangement joins TRBV5-5 to TRBJ1-2; D gene unclear. The V end was cut by 6 bases, the J end by 7 bases, with 19 bases between. The germline CDR1 and CDR2 sequences are SGHKS and YYEKEE (reference sequence). The length of the CDR3 is 14 residues. The CDR3 DNA reads as TGTGCCAGCAACCCCGTAGCAGGAGATGGTGGCTACACCTTC. Residues: CASNPVAGDGGYTF. Full variable domain (missing parts from reference TRBV5-5 and TRBJ1-2): DAGVTQSPTHLIKTRGQQVTLRCSPISGHKSVSWYQQVLGQGPQFIFQYYEKEERGRGNFPDRFSARQFPNYSSELNVNALLLGDSALYLCASNPVAGDGGYTFGSGTRLTVV.

The V gene is TRBV5-1, the J gene TRBJ1-1; D is unclear. The CDR3 covers 12 residues. Per germline, CDR1 SGHRS and CDR2 YFSETQ. With 0 bases removed from V and 7 bases from J, the gap between germline ends came to 7 bases. The CDR3: CASSLDQYEAFF. Written as DNA, the CDR3 is TGCGCCAGCAGCTTGGATCAGTATGAAGCTTTCTTT.

The V gene is TRBV2, the J gene TRBJ2-3; 13 bases line up with TRBD2. After removal of 3 bases from V and 2 bases from J, the junction contained 5 bases not matched to a gene. Germline V gene data show CDR1 as SNHLY and CDR2 as FYNNEI. The CDR3 length is 17 residues. The CDR3 DNA is TGTGCCAGCAGTGATGGACTAGCGGGGGACTTCACAGATACGCAGTATTTT. This sequence encodes CASSDGLAGDFTDTQYF.

This chain links TRBV4-2 with TRBJ1-1, with D maybe TRBD1 (6 bases). The CDR3 extends over 15 amino acids. Germline V lookup: CDR1 LGHNA, CDR2 YNFKEQ. Trimming took 1 base from V and 1 from J, leaving 10 bases between them. CDR3 in amino acids: CASSQGTDRNTEAFF. CDR3 in DNA: TGTGCCAGCAGCCAAGGGACAGACAGGAACACTGAAGCTTTCTTT.

This chain links TRBV4-3 with TRBJ2-7; TRBD2 matches 7 bases. There are 15 residues in the CDR3. CDR1 is LGHNA, CDR2 YSLEER, per germline. V lost 0 bases to trimming and J lost 7 bases; unmatched junction nucleotides: 9. CDR3 in DNA: TGCGCCAGCAGCCAAGAGTTCAGCCAAGCGGGGGAGCAGTACTTC. Protein: CASSQEFSQAGEQYF.

CDR3 DNA: TGTGCCAGCTCACCACCTTCCGGCAGCATTTCGACGCAGTTCTTC. Amino acids: CASSPPSGSISTQFF. The chain combines TRBV18 with TRBJ2-1; D remains unclear. The V gene lost 0 bases and the J gene lost 12 bases, with 18 bases spanning the gap. This CDR3 has 15 amino acids. CDR1 and CDR2 from the germline V gene are KGHSH and LQKENI.

The chain joins TRBV30 to TRBJ1-1, with D maybe TRBD1 (6 bases). V lost 4 bases and J lost 7, with 22 bases in between. The CDR3 consists of 15 residues. Germline CDR1 and CDR2: GTSNPN and SVGIG (reference sequence). As DNA, the CDR3 is TGTGCCTGGATCGGGGGCCCCGGTCTAGATGTTGAAGCTTTCTTT. Protein: CAWIGGPGLDVEAFF.